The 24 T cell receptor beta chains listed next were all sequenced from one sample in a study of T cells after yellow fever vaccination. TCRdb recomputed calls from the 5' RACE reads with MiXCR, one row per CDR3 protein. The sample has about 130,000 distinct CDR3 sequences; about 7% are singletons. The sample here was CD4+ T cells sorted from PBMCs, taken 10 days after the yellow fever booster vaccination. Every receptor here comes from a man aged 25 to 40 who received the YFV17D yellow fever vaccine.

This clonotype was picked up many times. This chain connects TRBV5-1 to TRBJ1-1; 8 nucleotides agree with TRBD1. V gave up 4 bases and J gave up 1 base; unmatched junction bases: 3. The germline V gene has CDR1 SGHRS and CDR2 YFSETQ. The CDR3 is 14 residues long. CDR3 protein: CASSDGQGNTEAFF. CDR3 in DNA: TGCGCCAGCAGCGACGGACAGGGGAACACTGAAGCTTTCTTT.

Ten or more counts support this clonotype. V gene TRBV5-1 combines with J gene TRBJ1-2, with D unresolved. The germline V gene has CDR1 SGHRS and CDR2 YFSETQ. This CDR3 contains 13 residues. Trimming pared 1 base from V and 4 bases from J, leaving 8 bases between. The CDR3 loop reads CASSLREGYGYTF. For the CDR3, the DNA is TGCGCCAGCAGCTTGAGGGAAGGCTATGGCTACACCTTC.

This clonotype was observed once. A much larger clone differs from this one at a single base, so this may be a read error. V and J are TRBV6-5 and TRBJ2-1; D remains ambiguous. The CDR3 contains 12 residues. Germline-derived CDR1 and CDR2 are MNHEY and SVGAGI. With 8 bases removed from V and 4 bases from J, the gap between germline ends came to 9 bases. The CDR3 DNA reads TGTGCCAGCCGTAGTTTGTACAATGAGCAGTTCTTC. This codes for CASRSLYNEQFF.

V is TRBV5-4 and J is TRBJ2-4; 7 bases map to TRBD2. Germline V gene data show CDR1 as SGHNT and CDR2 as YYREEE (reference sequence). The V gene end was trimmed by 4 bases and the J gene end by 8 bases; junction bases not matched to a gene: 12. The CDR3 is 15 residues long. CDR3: CASSPKEAGEDIQYF. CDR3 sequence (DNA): TGTGCCAGCAGCCCAAAGGAGGCGGGAGAGGACATTCAGTACTTC.

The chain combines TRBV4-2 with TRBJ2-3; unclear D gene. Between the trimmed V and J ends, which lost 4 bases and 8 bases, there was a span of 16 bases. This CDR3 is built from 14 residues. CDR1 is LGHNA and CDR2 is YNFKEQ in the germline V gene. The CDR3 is CASSPRFVGGTQYF. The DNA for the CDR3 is TGTGCCAGCAGCCCCCGGTTCGTAGGCGGTACGCAGTATTTT.

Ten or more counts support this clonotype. CDR3 sequence: CSVPLGTFYGYTF. The CDR3 nucleotides read TGCAGCGTCCCCTTGGGGACCTTCTATGGCTACACCTTC. This chain links TRBV29-1 with TRBJ1-2; tentative D call: TRBD1 (5 bases). The CDR3 has 13 amino acids. V was shortened by 6 bases and J by 4 bases, with 15 bases between the two germline ends. Germline CDR1 is SQVTM and CDR2 is ANQGSEA. Full variable domain (remainder filled in from reference TRBV29-1 and TRBJ1-2): SAVISQKPSRDICQRGTSLTIQCQVDSQVTMMFWYRQQPGQSLTLIATANQGSEATYESGFVIDKFPISRPNLTFSTLTVSNMSPEDSSIYLCSVPLGTFYGYTFGSGTRLTVV.

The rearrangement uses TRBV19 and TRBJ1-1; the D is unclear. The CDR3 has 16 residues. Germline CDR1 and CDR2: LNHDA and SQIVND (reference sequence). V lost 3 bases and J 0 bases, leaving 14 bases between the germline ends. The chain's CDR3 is CASSINGREVNTEAFF. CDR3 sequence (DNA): TGTGCCAGTAGTATTAACGGGAGGGAGGTGAACACTGAAGCTTTCTTT.

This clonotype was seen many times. The CDR3 loop reads CSARGAWPSSTDTQYF. In DNA, the CDR3 is TGCAGTGCTAGAGGAGCTTGGCCATCTAGCACAGATACGCAGTATTTT. The rearrangement links TRBV20-1 to TRBJ2-3, with D hard to call. CDR3 length equals 16 residues. With 1 base removed from V and 0 bases from J, the gap between germline ends came to 14 bases. Germline CDR1 and CDR2: DFQATT and SNEGSKA (reference sequence).

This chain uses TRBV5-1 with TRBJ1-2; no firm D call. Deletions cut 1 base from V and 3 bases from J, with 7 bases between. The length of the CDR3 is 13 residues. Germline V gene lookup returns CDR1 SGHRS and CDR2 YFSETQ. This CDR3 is CASSLTEDYGYTF. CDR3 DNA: TGCGCCAGCAGCTTGACAGAAGACTATGGCTACACCTTC.

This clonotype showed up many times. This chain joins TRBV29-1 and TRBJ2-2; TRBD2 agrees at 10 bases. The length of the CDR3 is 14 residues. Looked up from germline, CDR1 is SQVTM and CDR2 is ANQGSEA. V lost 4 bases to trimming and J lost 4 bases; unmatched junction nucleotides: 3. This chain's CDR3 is CSVVPSGSTGELFF. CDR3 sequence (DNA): TGCAGCGTTGTCCCTAGCGGGAGCACCGGGGAGCTGTTTTTT.

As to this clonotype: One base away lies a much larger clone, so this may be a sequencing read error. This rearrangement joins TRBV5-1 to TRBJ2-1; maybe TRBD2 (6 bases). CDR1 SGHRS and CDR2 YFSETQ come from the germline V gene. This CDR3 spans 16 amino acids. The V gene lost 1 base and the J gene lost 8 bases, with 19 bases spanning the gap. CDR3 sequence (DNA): TGCGCCAGCAGCTTGTTATCCGGGACTCCTTTTTATGAGCAGTTCTTC. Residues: CASSLLSGTPFYEQFF.

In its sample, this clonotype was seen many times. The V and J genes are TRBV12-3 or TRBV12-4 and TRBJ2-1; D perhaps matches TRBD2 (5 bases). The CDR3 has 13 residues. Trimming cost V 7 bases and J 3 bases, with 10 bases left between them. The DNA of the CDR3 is TGTGCCAGCAACTCTAGCAACTACAATGAGCAGTTCTTC. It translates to CASNSSNYNEQFF.

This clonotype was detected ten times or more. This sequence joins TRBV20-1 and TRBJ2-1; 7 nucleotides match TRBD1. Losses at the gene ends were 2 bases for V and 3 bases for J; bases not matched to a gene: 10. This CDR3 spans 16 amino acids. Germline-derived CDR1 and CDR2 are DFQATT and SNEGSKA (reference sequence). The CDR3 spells CSARNRGRPLYNEQFF. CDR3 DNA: TGCAGTGCTAGAAATAGGGGGCGGCCCCTCTACAATGAGCAGTTCTTC.

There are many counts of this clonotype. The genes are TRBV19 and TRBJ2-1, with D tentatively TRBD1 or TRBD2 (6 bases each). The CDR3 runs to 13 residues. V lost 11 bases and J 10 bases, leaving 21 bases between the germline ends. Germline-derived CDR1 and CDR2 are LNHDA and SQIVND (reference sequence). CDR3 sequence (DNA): TGTGCCGGGTCCTACAGGGTTGGGGGGGAGCAGTTCTTC. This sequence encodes CAGSYRVGGEQFF.

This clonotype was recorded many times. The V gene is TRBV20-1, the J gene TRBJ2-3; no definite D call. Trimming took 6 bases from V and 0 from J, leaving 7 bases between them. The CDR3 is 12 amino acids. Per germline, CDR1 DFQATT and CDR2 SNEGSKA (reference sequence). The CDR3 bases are TGCAGTGCAACGACCAGCACAGATACGCAGTATTTT. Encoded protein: CSATTSTDTQYF.

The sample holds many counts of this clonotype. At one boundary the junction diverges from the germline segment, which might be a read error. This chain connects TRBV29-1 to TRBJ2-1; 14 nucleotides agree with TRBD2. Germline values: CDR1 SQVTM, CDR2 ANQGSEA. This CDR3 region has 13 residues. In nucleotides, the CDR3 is TGTAGTGGACTAGCGGGAGGACGGGGTGAGCAGTTCTTC. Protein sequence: CSGLAGGRGEQFF.

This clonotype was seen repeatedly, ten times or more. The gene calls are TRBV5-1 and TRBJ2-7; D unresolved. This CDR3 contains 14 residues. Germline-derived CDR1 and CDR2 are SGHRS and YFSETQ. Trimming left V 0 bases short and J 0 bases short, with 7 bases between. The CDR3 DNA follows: TGCGCCAGCAGCTTGGAACTTTCCTCCTACGAGCAGTACTTC. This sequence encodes CASSLELSSYEQYF.

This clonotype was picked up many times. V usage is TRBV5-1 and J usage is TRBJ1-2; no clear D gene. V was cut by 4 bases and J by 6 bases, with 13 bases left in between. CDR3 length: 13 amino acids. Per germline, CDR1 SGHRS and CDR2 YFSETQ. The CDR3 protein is CASSPQETHGYTF. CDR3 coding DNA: TGCGCCAGCAGCCCCCAGGAGACCCATGGCTACACCTTC. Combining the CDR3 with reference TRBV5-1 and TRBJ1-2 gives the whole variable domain KAGVTQTPRYLIKTRGQQVTLSCSPISGHRSVSWYQQTPGQGLQFLFEYFSETQRNKGNFPGRFSGRQFSNSRSEMNVSTLELGDSALYLCASSPQETHGYTFGSGTRLTVV.

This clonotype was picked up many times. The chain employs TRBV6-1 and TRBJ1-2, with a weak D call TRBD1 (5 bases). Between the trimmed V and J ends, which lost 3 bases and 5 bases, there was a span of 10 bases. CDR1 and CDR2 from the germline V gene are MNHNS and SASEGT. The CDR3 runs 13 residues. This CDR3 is CASSDRRGYGYTF. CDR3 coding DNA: TGTGCCAGCAGTGATCGCCGGGGGTATGGCTACACCTTC.

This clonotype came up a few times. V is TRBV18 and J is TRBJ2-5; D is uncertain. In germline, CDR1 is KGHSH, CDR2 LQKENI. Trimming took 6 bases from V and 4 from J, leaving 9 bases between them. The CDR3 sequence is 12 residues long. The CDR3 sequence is CASSGPPETQYF. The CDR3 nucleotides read TGTGCCAGCTCTGGTCCTCCAGAGACCCAGTACTTC.

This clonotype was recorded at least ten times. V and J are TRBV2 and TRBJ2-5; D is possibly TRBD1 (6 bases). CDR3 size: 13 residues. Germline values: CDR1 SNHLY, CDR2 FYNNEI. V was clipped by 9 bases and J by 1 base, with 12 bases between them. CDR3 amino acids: CARTGGLQETQYF. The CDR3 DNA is TGTGCCAGGACTGGGGGCCTCCAAGAGACCCAGTACTTC.

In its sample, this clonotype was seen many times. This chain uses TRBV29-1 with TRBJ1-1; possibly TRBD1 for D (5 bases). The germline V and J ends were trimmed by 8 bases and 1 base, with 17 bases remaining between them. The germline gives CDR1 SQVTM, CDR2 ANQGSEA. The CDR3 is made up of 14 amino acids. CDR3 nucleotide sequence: TGCAGCTGCCTGCCCGGGACGGGGAACACTGAAGCTTTCTTT. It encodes CSCLPGTGNTEAFF.

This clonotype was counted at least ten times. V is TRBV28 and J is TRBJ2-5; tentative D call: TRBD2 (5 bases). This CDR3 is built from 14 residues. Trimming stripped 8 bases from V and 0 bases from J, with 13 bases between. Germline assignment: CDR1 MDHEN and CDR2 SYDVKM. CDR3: CASRGGTYQETQYF. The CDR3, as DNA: TGTGCCAGCCGTGGAGGCACGTACCAAGAGACCCAGTACTTC.

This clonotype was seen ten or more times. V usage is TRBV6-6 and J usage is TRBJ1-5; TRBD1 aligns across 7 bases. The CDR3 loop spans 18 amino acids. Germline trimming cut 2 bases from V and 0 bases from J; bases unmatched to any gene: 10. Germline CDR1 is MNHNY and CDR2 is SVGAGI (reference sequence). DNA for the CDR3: TGTGCCAGCAGTTACACTAACAGGGGACGGTTTAGCAATCAGCCCCAGCATTTT. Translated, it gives CASSYTNRGRFSNQPQHF.